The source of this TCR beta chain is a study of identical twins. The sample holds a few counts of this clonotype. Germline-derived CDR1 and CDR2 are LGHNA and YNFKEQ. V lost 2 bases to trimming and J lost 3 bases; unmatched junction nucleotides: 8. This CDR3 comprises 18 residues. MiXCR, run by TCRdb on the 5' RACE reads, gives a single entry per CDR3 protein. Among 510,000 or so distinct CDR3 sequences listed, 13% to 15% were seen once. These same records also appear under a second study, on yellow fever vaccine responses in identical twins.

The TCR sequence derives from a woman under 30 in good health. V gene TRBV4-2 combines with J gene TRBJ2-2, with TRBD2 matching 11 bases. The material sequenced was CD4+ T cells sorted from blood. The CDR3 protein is CASSQPFLAGGHTGELFF. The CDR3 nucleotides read TGTGCCAGCAGCCAACCTTTCCTAGCGGGGGGCCACACCGGGGAGCTGTTTTTT.